What follows are 5 T cell receptor beta chains derived from one specimen sequenced in a study of CD4+ T cells in melanoma. The repertoire was sequenced with immunoSEQ multiplex PCR; TCRdb's copy has only in-frame clones and lacks some. The table lists around 19,000 clones, over 70% of them singletons. The specimen was cells from a culture (not recorded whether cultured in vitro). Receptors were obtained from a human donor with melanoma.

This clone is medium-sized (0.01 to 0.1%) in the sample. This chain uses TRBV5-4 with TRBJ1-2, with TRBD1 as a possible D gene (5 bases). With 5 bases removed from V and 3 bases from J, the gap between germline ends came to 11 bases. The CDR3 runs 13 residues. In germline, CDR1 is SGHNT, CDR2 YYREEE (reference sequence). CDR3 loop: CASRPQGDYGYTF. In DNA, the CDR3 is TGTGCCAGCAGGCCCCAGGGTGACTATGGCTACACCTTC.

This CDR3 is CASSPYVPGRFSNEKLFF. CDR3 DNA sequence: TGCGCCAGCAGCCCCTACGTCCCGGGACGGTTCTCTAATGAAAAACTGTTTTTT. The gene calls are TRBV5-1 and TRBJ1-4; tentative D call: TRBD1 (5 bases). The V gene's germline CDR1 is SGHRS and CDR2 YFSETQ. The V end was cut by 4 bases, the J end by 3 bases, with 22 bases between. The CDR3 runs to 18 residues.

The chain joins TRBV5-1 to TRBJ1-1; D might be TRBD1 (5 bases). The CDR3 covers 18 residues. Germline loops: CDR1 SGHRS, CDR2 YFSETQ. Trimming pared 0 bases from V and 6 bases from J, leaving 24 bases between. CDR3 region: CASSLAISQTAVKSEAFF. CDR3 bases: TGCGCCAGCAGCTTGGCCATTTCCCAGACAGCGGTTAAGTCTGAAGCTTTCTTT. The complete variable domain, with remaining parts taken from reference TRBV5-1 and TRBJ1-1, reads KAGVTQTPRYLIKTRGQQVTLSCSPISGHRSVSWYQQTPGQGLQFLFEYFSETQRNKGNFPGRFSGRQFSNSRSEMNVSTLELGDSALYLCASSLAISQTAVKSEAFFGQGTRLTVV.

In this sample, this clone turned up a few times. The CDR3 loop is CASSQTGKRDYTF. The DNA for the CDR3 is TGTGCCAGCAGCCAGACAGGGAAGCGAGACTACACCTTC. The V call is TRBV5-4, the J call TRBJ1-2; 7 bases line up with TRBD1. Losses at the gene ends were 4 bases for V and 10 bases for J; bases not matched to a gene: 10. CDR3 length equals 13 residues. Germline lookup yields CDR1 SGHNT and CDR2 YYREEE (reference sequence).

The chain links TRBV6-5 to TRBJ2-6; 8 bases are a match to TRBD1. The CDR3 sequence is 15 residues long. J gave up 4 bases and V 6 bases, and 5 bases lay outside the gene matches. Germline loops: CDR1 MNHEY, CDR2 SVGAGI. Here the CDR3 reads CASRAGGSGANVLTF. As DNA, the CDR3 is TGTGCCAGCAGGGCAGGGGGCTCAGGGGCCAACGTCCTGACTTTC.